This TCR beta chain is drawn from a study of Graves' ophthalmopathy and Graves' hyperthyroidism. General study findings and limits: In blood, most expanded thyroid clonotypes above 0.001 frequency were also detected. Researchers report that a 13-signature model separated ophthalmopathy from stable hyperthyroidism, posting about 88% sensitivity and about 80% specificity.

TCR beta CDR3 regions were amplified from RNA transcripts. A first-round RT-PCR used HTBI primers, followed by a second-round multiplex PCR. TCRdb ran MiXCR on the multiplex PCR reads and lists one entry per CDR3 protein. This sample has about 180,000 distinct CDR3 sequences, with approximately 40% found just once. Ophthalmopathy was moderately-to-severely active, CAS at least 3, NOSPECS at least 4, lasting under 3 months. PBMCs were isolated from a roughly 10 ml sample of fresh peripheral blood. CDR1 and CDR2 (germline): SGHTA, FQGNSA. The CDR3 is 13 amino acids. Losses at the gene ends were 10 bases for V and 2 bases for J; bases not matched to a gene: 7. About this clonotype itself: The target antigen is unknown.

The specimen sequenced was peripheral blood. The sequence derives from a woman aged 40 to 49 with Graves' ophthalmopathy. The chain has TRBV7-2 and TRBJ2-7; 8 bases are shared with TRBD1. CDR3 nucleotide sequence: TGTGCCACCTCCCGACAGGGGACCTACGAGCAGTACTTC. It translates to CATSRQGTYEQYF.